Here is one TCR beta chain with its context. The antigen is undetermined. Amplification used 60 Vbeta primers and 13 Jbeta primers. Sequenced by immunoSEQ multiplex PCR; TCRdb stores in-frame clones only, minus some. Here the sample spans about 120,000 clones, 66% being singletons. This sample was taken from a study of cytomegalovirus exposure and HLA in healthy donors. Study outcomes and limitations: Rarity characterized most TCR sequences, yet some public TCRs appeared in many donors. As a later analysis showed, a missense DCLRE1C variant was linked to trimming of TCR beta V- and J-genes.

Germline V lookup: CDR1 SGHRS, CDR2 YFSETQ. Unmatched junction bases numbered 10, after V lost 2 bases and J lost 9 bases. The CDR3 runs 15 residues. Source material: PBMCs. V and J are TRBV5-1 and TRBJ2-1; TRBD2 matches 8 bases. The sequence derives from a man younger than 35 in good health and CMV-seronegative. This CDR3 reads CASSFWSGGAGEQFF. CDR3 nucleotides: TGCGCCAGCAGCTTTTGGTCCGGGGGGGCGGGTGAGCAGTTCTTC.